Listed below are T cell receptor beta chains from one sample, sequenced in a study of blood T cell repertoires in COVID-19. Clones were read by immunoSEQ multiplex PCR, and TCRdb kept only the in-frame ones, dropping some. Of around 200,000 clones in the sample, roughly 85% are singletons; the top ten hold about a tenth. The specimen was peripheral blood. The source of these receptors is a human donor with active or convalescent COVID-19. The donor label of this sample is uncertain. The CDR3 runs from the conserved cysteine through the conserved F or W. Fields, in order: V gene, J gene, CDR3 length, D gene, clone size, CDR3 DNA, CDR3 protein. D genes are given only for firm matches. The listing skips clone size in some rows; elsewhere it reads once, few, many or a size class.

TRBV30	TRBJ2-7	12	.	.	TGTGCCTGGAGTGTGATAATGGGCCTGGAGTACTTC	CAWSVIMGLEYF
TRBV18	TRBJ2-4	14	.	.	TGTGCCAGCTCACCAGGCGGAAGACTAAACATTCAGTACTTC	CASSPGGRLNIQYF
TRBV5-4	TRBJ1-1	15	.	.	TGTGCCAGCAGCTTAATGGAGGGAGGCGGCACTGAAGCTTTCTTT	CASSLMEGGGTEAFF
TRBV21-1	TRBJ1-6	18	.	.	TGTGCCAGCAGCAAAAGGGACAAGGGGGGTGACAGGGGAGGACCCCTCCACTTT	CASSKRDKGGDRGGPLHF
TRBV5-1	TRBJ2-3	13	.	.	TGCGCCAGCAGCCTCGAGGGCACAGATACGCAGTATTTT	CASSLEGTDTQYF
TRBV7-9	TRBJ1-1	17	.	.	TGTGCCAGCATCATCGGGGAGGGGGGATGGAGGGAGACTGAAGCTTTCTTT	CASIIGEGGWRETEAFF
TRBV21-1	TRBJ2-7	12	.	once	TGTGCCAACCAACTAGACTGCCACGAGCAGTACTTC	CANQLDCHEQYF
TRBV30	TRBJ1-5	15	.	few	TGTGCCTGGAGTCAGGCGTTTCGGGGTAATCAGCCCCAGCATTTT	CAWSQAFRGNQPQHF
TRBV3-1/TRBV3-2	TRBJ2-7	16	TRBD1	.	TGTGCCAGCAGCCAAGGTACGGGACAGGGAATCTACGAGCAGTACTTC	CASSQGTGQGIYEQYF
TRBV7-7	TRBJ2-2	14	.	few	TGTGCTAGCAGCTTATTCCGGAACACCGGGGAGCTGTTTTTT	CASSLFRNTGELFF
TRBV11-3	TRBJ2-5	15	.	.	TGTGCCAGCAGCCAAGGGCGGGGACTCCAAGAGACCCAGTACTTC	CASSQGRGLQETQYF
TRBV28	TRBJ1-3	15	.	.	TGTGCCAGCAGTTTAAACAGGCCCTCTGGAAACACCATATATTTT	CASSLNRPSGNTIYF
TRBV5-1	TRBJ2-2	17	.	.	TGCGCCAGCAGCTCAAAAACCCGGGACAATCGGGCCGGGGAGCTGTTTTTT	CASSSKTRDNRAGELFF
TRBV20-1	TRBJ2-7	13	.	.	TGCAGTGCTAGTTCGCTCTCTTCTAGAGAGCAGTACTTC	CSASSLSSREQYF
TRBV27	TRBJ1-1	12	.	.	TGTGCCAGCTGGCGGGTGAACACTGAAGCTTTCTTT	CASWRVNTEAFF
TRBV9	TRBJ2-3	14	TRBD2	once	TGTGCCAGCAGCGAGGGAGGGGGCACAGATACGCAGTATTTT	CASSEGGGTDTQYF
TRBV12-3/TRBV12-4	TRBJ2-3	11	.	.	TGTGCCTCCCGCCTTGGGGGAGGGCAGTATTTT	CASRLGGGQYF
TRBV9	TRBJ2-1	15	.	.	TGTGCCAGCAGCGGGAGGGCCCCAAACTACAATGAGCAGTTCTTC	CASSGRAPNYNEQFF
TRBV19	TRBJ2-5	16	TRBD2	.	TGTGCCAGTAGCCACACTAGCGGGGAACCTCAAGAGACCCAGTACTTC	CASSHTSGEPQETQYF
TRBV28	TRBJ2-2	18	TRBD2	.	TGTGCCAGCAGTTTCACCCGGGGACTAGCGGGGAACACCGGGGAGCTGTTTTTT	CASSFTRGLAGNTGELFF
TRBV5-1	TRBJ2-7	13	.	.	TGCGCCAGCAGCTCCCTCCTCTCCTACGAGCAGTACTTC	CASSSLLSYEQYF
TRBV5-1	TRBJ2-1	15	.	.	TGCGCCAGCAGCTTGGCAGGGTCCAACTACAATGAGCAGTTCTTC	CASSLAGSNYNEQFF
TRBV28	TRBJ2-1	15	TRBD1	.	TGTGCCAGCAGTTCGCGTGGGACAGGGGTCGATGAGCAGTTCTTC	CASSSRGTGVDEQFF
TRBV4-1	TRBJ2-3	15	TRBD1	.	TGCGCCAGCAGCAAGGGGGACAGGGAGACAGATACGCAGTATTTT	CASSKGDRETDTQYF
TRBV9	TRBJ2-7	16	.	.	TGTGCCAGCAGCGTAGAGGCTCAGGGGCGGTTATACGAGCAGTACTTC	CASSVEAQGRLYEQYF
TRBV18	TRBJ1-4	14	.	once	TGTGCCAGCTCACCGGGAGGTGGGAATGAAAAACTGTTTTTT	CASSPGGGNEKLFF
TRBV27	TRBJ2-1	14	.	.	TGTGCCAGCAGACAGGGATGGGAAGGCGATGAGCAGTTCTTC	CASRQGWEGDEQFF
TRBV29-1	TRBJ2-5	14	TRBD2	once	TGCAGCGTTAAGCTAGCGGGGGGTGGAGAGACCCAGTACTTC	CSVKLAGGGETQYF
TRBV28	TRBJ1-6	15	.	.	TGTGCCGCCGCCGCAGGGAAGACGAATAATTCACCCCTCCACTTT	CAAAAGKTNNSPLHF
TRBV11-3	TRBJ2-7	16	TRBD2	.	TGTGCCAGCAGCTTAGTATGGACTAGCGGGACCTACGAGCAGTACTTC	CASSLVWTSGTYEQYF
TRBV6-5	TRBJ1-1	13	.	.	TGTGCCAGCAGTTATGATTTAGGGGTTAGGGCTTTCTTT	CASSYDLGVRAFF
TRBV30	TRBJ2-7	14	.	.	TGTGCCTGGAGTGTTCCTCACAGGACGGGCGAGCAGTACTTC	CAWSVPHRTGEQYF
TRBV5-5	TRBJ1-5	18	.	.	TGTGCCAGCAGCCCGGAGGCCAGGACTCTCTTGGGCAATCAGCCCCAGCATTTT	CASSPEARTLLGNQPQHF
TRBV9	TRBJ2-5	15	.	.	TGTGCCAGCAGCGTAGACCAGACAGCTCAAGAGACCCAGTACTTC	CASSVDQTAQETQYF
TRBV5-1	TRBJ2-3	17	.	.	TGCGCCAGCAGCTTGGAGGGGGACGACTACATCACAGATACGCAGTATTTT	CASSLEGDDYITDTQYF
TRBV7-9	TRBJ2-7	16	TRBD2	.	TGTGCCAGCAGCCCACCGTCTAGCGGGAGTGCCTACGAGCAGTACTTC	CASSPPSSGSAYEQYF
TRBV25-1	TRBJ2-6	18	TRBD1	.	TGTGCCAGCAGTATAGGACAGGGGGCACTCTCTGGGGCCAACGTCCTGACTTTC	CASSIGQGALSGANVLTF
TRBV7-9	TRBJ2-1	15	TRBD2	.	TGTGCCAGCAGCTCCGGACTAGCGGGAGTTTCCGAGCAGTTCTTC	CASSSGLAGVSEQFF
TRBV28	TRBJ1-5	16	.	.	TGTGCCAGCAGCCGGCACCCGGCAGGGGTTGATCAGCCCCAGCATTTT	CASSRHPAGVDQPQHF
TRBV28	TRBJ2-7	14	TRBD2	.	TGTGCCAGCACCCCTAGCGGGAGCCTCTACGAGCAGTACTTC	CASTPSGSLYEQYF
TRBV6-1	TRBJ2-5	15	TRBD2	.	TGTGCCAGCAGTGCAGCGGGGGGTGCTCAAGAGACCCAGTACTTC	CASSAAGGAQETQYF
TRBV25-1	TRBJ1-6	15	TRBD1	.	TGTGCCAGCAGTAAGACAGGGGGCTTTAATTCACCCCTCCACTTT	CASSKTGGFNSPLHF
TRBV13	TRBJ2-6	16	TRBD1	once	TGTGCCAGCACCGGGACAGGGCCTTCCGGGGCCAACGTCCTGACTTTC	CASTGTGPSGANVLTF
TRBV19	TRBJ2-7	14	.	.	TGTGCCAGTAGTATGGGCACGTATTCCTACGAGCAGTACTTC	CASSMGTYSYEQYF
TRBV5-6	TRBJ2-1	15	TRBD1	.	TGTGCCAGCAGTTTGGGGACAGGGGGAGGGAGTGAGCAGTTCTTC	CASSLGTGGGSEQFF
TRBV12-3/TRBV12-4	TRBJ1-2	13	TRBD1	.	TGTGCCACCCGGGACAGGGGAATAGGTGGCTACACCTTC	CATRDRGIGGYTF
TRBV19	TRBJ2-7	14	TRBD1	once	TGTGCCAGTAGTCTGACAGGGGGGATCTACGAGCAGTACTTC	CASSLTGGIYEQYF
TRBV3-1/TRBV3-2	TRBJ1-1	16	.	.	TGTGCCAGCAGAGTCTCGGAGGGGGGAGGGAGCACTGAAGCTTTCTTT	CASRVSEGGGSTEAFF
TRBV11-3	TRBJ2-7	18	TRBD2	.	TGTGCCAGCAGCGAAGGTGTAGGGCTAGCGGGAGGGACCTACGAGCAGTACTTC	CASSEGVGLAGGTYEQYF
TRBV9	TRBJ1-2	13	.	.	TGTGCCAGCAGCGTAACATCTTCGTATGGCTACACCTTC	CASSVTSSYGYTF
TRBV19	TRBJ2-3	16	TRBD2	.	TGTGCCAGTACAAACCTAGCGGAGACCTCCACAGATACGCAGTATTTT	CASTNLAETSTDTQYF
TRBV5-4	TRBJ2-5	14	TRBD2	.	TGTGCCAGCAGCTTGCGGGAGGGCCGGGAGACCCAGTACTTC	CASSLREGRETQYF
TRBV30	TRBJ2-5	13	.	.	TGTGCCTGGAGTGTCGGAGGGGTGGAGACCCAGTACTTC	CAWSVGGVETQYF
TRBV19	TRBJ2-7	13	TRBD2	.	TGTGCCAGTAGTATATTTAGCGGGGGGGGTCAGTACTTC	CASSIFSGGGQYF
TRBV5-4	TRBJ2-5	16	TRBD2	.	TGTGCCAGCAGCGAGACTAGCGGGAGGAGGGGGGAGACCCAGTACTTC	CASSETSGRRGETQYF
TRBV6-2/TRBV6-3	TRBJ1-6	14	.	.	TGTGCCAGCAGTGGGCAGGCCACCAATTCACCCCTCCACTTT	CASSGQATNSPLHF
TRBV6-5	TRBJ1-2	13	.	.	TGTGCCAGCAGTTACGGGGGCGAGGGTGGCTACACCTTC	CASSYGGEGGYTF